This TCR beta chain was identified during a study of response to subunit inactivated influenza vaccine. TCRdb passed the RT-PCR reads through MiXCR, listing each CDR3 protein once. This sample has about 780,000 distinct CDR3 sequences, with approximately 17% found just once. V was shortened by 0 bases and J by 1 base, with 11 bases between the two germline ends. The CDR3 is 16 residues long. Looked up from germline, CDR1 is SGHKS and CDR2 is YYEKEE (reference sequence). This clonotype was obtained from a man in his fifties or sixties who received an inactivated influenza vaccine. The specimen comprised PBMCs from blood, sampled approximately 5 days after vaccination. V and J are TRBV5-5 and TRBJ2-1; maybe TRBD1 (5 bases). The CDR3 loop is CASSLVNQGSYNEQFF. The CDR3 coding sequence is TGTGCCAGCAGCTTGGTCAACCAGGGTTCCTACAATGAGCAGTTCTTC.